This T cell receptor (beta chain) originates from a study of T-cell memory formation after mild COVID-19. Notes on the study in general: CD4+ bias marked clones expanding day 15 to 37, unlike balanced contracting clones.

There are 14 residues in the CDR3. The junction had 6 bases not matched to a gene; V was cut back by 4 bases and J by 5 bases. Germline V CDR1 and CDR2: MNHNY, SVGAGI (reference sequence). Via MiXCR, TCRdb re-called the 5' RACE reads, giving one row per CDR3 protein. Of roughly 16,000 distinct CDR3 sequences listed, about a quarter were seen once; the top ten hold 50% to 60%. Note on this clonotype: What it recognizes is unknown.

The chain combines TRBV6-6 with TRBJ2-7, with 9 bases lining up with TRBD1. The clonotype was recovered from a man aged 18-30 years who had mild COVID-19 (a few samples of this study predate the infection). Cell type and time point are not known. Sequencing used PBMCs or a T cell subset sorted from them (not recorded which). For the CDR3, the DNA is TGTGCCAGCAGTTCGGGACAGGGCGGGGACGAGCAGTACTTC. Its protein product is CASSSGQGGDEQYF.